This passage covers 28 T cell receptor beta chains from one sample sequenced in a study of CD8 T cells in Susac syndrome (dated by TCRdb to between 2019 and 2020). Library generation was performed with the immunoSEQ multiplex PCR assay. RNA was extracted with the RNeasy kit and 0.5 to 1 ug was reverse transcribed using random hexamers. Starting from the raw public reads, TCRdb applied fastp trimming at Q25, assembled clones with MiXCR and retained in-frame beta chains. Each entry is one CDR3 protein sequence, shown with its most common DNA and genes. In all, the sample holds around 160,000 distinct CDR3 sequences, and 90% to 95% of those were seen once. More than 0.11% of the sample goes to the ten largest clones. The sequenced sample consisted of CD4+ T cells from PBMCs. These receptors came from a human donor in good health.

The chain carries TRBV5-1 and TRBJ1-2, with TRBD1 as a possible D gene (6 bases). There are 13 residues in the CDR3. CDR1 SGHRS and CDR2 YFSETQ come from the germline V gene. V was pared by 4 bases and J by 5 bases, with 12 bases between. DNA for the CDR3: TGCGCCAGCAGCCAGACAGGATCTTATGGCTACACCTTC. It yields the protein CASSQTGSYGYTF.

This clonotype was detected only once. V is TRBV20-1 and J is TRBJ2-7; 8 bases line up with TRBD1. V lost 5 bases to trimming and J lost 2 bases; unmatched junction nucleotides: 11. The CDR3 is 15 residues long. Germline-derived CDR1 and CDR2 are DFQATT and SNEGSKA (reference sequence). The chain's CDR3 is CSAVNSDRGTYEQYF. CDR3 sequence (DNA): TGCAGTGCTGTAAATAGCGACAGGGGTACCTACGAGCAGTACTTC.

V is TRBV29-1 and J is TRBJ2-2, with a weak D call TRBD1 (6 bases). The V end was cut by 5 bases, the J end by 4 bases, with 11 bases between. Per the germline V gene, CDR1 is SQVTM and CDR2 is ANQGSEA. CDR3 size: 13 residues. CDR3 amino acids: CSVKKTGTGELFF. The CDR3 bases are TGCAGCGTTAAAAAGACAGGCACCGGGGAGCTGTTTTTT.

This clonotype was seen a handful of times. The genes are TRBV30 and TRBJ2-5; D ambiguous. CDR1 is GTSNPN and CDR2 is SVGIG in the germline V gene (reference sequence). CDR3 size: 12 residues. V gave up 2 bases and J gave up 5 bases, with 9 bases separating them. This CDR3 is CAWSPTGETQYF. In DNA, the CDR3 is TGTGCCTGGAGTCCGACTGGGGAGACCCAGTACTTC.

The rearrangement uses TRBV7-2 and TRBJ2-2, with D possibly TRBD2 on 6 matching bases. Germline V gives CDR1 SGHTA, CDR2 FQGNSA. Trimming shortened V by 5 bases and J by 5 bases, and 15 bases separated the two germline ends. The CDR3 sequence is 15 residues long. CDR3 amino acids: CASSPGLGYTGELFF. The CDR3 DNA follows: TGTGCCAGCAGCCCGGGACTGGGGTATACCGGGGAGCTGTTTTTT.

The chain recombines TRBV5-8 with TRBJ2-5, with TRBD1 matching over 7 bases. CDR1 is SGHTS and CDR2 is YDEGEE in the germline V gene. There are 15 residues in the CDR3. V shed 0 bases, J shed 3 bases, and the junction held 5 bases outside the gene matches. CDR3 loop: CASSLAGGEKETQYF. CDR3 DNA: TGTGCCAGCAGCTTGGCAGGGGGAGAGAAAGAGACCCAGTACTTC. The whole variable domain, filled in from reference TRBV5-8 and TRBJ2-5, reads EAGVTQSPTHLIKTRGQQATLRCSPISGHTSVYWYQQALGLGLQFLLWYDEGEERNRGNFPPRFSGRQFPNYSSELNVNALELEDSALYLCASSLAGGEKETQYFGPGTRLLVL.

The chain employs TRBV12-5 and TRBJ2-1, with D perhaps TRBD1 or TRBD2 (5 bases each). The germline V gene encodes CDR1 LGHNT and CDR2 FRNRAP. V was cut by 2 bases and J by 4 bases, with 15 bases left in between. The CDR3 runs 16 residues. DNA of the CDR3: TGTGCTAGTGGTTTGACCCAGGGTGGGGGTTACAATGAGCAGTTCTTC. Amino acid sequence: CASGLTQGGGYNEQFF.

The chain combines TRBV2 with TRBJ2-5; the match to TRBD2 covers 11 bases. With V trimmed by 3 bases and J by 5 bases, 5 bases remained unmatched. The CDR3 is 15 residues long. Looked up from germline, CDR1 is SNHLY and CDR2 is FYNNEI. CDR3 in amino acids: CASSEISGGDETQYF. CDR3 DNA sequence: TGTGCCAGCAGTGAGATTAGCGGGGGGGACGAGACCCAGTACTTC.

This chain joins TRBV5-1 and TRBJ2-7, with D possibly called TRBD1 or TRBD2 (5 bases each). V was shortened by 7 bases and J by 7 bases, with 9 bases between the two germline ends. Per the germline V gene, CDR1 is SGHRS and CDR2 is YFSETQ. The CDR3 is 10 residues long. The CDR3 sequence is CASLGVEQYF. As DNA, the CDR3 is TGCGCCAGCTTGGGGGTTGAGCAGTACTTC.

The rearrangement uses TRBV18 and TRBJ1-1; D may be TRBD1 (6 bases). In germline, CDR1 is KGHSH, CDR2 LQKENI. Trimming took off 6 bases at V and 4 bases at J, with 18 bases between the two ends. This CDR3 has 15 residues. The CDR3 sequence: CASSSRGGQGTEAFF. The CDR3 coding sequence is TGTGCCAGCTCGTCACGTGGGGGGCAGGGCACTGAAGCTTTCTTT.

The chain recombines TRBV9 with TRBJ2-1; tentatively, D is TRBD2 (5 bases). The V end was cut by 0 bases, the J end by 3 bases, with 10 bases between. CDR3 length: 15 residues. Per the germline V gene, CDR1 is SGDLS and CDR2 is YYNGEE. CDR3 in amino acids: CASSVAGLLYNEQFF. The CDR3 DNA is TGTGCCAGCAGCGTAGCCGGACTGCTCTACAATGAGCAGTTCTTC.

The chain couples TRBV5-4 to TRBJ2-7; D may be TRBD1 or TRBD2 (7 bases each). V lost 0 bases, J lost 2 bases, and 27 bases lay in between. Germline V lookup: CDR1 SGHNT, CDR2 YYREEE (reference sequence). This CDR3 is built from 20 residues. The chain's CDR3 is CASSLAPGQRGPAGAYEQYF. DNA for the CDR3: TGTGCCAGCAGCTTGGCCCCGGGACAGCGGGGACCCGCAGGTGCCTACGAGCAGTACTTC.

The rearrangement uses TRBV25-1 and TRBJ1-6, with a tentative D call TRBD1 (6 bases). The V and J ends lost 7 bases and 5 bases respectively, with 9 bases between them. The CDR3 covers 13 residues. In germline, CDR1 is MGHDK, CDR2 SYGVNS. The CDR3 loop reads CASIDRNNSPLHF. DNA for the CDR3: TGTGCCAGCATCGACAGGAATAATTCACCCCTCCACTTT.

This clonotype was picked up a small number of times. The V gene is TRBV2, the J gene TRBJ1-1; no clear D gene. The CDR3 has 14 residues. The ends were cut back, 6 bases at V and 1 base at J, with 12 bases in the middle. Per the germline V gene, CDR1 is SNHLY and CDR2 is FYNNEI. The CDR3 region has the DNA TGTGCCAGCAGGCGGCCCGCAGGGAACACTGAAGCTTTCTTT. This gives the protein CASRRPAGNTEAFF.

CDR3 nucleotides: TGTGCCAGCAGCCCGGGGACTAGAGCGGCAGATACGCAGTATTTT. Translation gives CASSPGTRAADTQYF. J is TRBJ2-3 and V is TRBV13, with TRBD2 matching 8 bases. CDR3 length: 15 amino acids. CDR1 is PRHDT and CDR2 is FYEKMQ in the germline V gene (reference sequence). The V gene end was trimmed by 5 bases and the J gene end by 4 bases; junction bases not matched to a gene: 8. The whole variable domain, remainder taken from reference TRBV13 and TRBJ2-3, is AAGVIQSPRHLIKEKRETATLKCYPIPRHDTVYWYQQGPGQDPQFLISFYEKMQSDKGSIPDRFSAQQFSDYHSELNMSSLELGDSALYFCASSPGTRAADTQYFGPGTRLTVL.

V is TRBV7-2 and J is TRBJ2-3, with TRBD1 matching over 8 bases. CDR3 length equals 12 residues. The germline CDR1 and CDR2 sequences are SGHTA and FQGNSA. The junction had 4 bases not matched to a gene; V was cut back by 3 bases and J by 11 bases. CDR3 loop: CASSFQGAKQYF. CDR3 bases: TGTGCCAGCAGCTTTCAGGGGGCAAAGCAGTATTTT.

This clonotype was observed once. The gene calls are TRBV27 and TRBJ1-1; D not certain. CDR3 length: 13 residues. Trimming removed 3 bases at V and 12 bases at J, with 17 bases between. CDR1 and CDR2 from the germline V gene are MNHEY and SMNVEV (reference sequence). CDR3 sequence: CASSFTVGRASFF. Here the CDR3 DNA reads TGTGCCAGCAGTTTTACCGTCGGACGGGCTTCTTTCTTT.

The DNA of the CDR3 is TGTGCCAGCTCACCTCTACAGGGTTGGGAGCACACTGAAGCTTTCTTT. This gives the protein CASSPLQGWEHTEAFF. The chain carries TRBV18 and TRBJ1-1; TRBD1 might be the D (6 bases). The germline gives CDR1 KGHSH, CDR2 LQKENI. The CDR3 is 16 amino acids. The germline V and J ends were trimmed by 3 bases and 3 bases, with 17 bases remaining between them.

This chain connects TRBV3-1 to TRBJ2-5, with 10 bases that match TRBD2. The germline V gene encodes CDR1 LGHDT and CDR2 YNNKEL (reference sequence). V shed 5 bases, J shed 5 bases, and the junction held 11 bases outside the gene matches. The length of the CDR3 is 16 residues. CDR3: CASSTKSAGGRETQYF. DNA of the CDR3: TGTGCCAGCAGCACCAAGTCAGCGGGGGGGCGGGAGACCCAGTACTTC.

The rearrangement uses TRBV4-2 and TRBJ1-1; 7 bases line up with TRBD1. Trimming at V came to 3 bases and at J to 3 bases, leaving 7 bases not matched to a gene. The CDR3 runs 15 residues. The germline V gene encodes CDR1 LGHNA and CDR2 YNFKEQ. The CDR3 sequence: CASSQIDRDDTEAFF. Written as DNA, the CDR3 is TGTGCCAGCAGCCAGATTGACAGGGACGACACTGAAGCTTTCTTT.

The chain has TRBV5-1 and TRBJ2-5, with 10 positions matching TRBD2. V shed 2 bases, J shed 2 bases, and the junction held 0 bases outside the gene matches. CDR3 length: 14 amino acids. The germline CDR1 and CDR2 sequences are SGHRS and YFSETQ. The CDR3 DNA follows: TGCGCCAGCAGCTTTAGCGGGGGGCAAGAGACCCAGTACTTC. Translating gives CASSFSGGQETQYF. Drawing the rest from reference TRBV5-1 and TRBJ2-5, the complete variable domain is KAGVTQTPRYLIKTRGQQVTLSCSPISGHRSVSWYQQTPGQGLQFLFEYFSETQRNKGNFPGRFSGRQFSNSRSEMNVSTLELGDSALYLCASSFSGGQETQYFGPGTRLLVL.

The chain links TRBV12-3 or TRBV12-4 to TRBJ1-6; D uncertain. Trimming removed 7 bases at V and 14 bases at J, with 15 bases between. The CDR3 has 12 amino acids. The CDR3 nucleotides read TGTGCCAGCAAAAAGGGCGGTACCTCCCTCCACTTT. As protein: CASKKGGTSLHF.

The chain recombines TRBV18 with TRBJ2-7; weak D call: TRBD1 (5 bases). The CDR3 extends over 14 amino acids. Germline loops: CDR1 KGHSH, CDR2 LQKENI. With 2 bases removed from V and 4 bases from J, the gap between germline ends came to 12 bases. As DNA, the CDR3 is TGTGCCAGCTCACCAACGGTCAGGGCTTACGAGCAGTACTTC. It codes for CASSPTVRAYEQYF.

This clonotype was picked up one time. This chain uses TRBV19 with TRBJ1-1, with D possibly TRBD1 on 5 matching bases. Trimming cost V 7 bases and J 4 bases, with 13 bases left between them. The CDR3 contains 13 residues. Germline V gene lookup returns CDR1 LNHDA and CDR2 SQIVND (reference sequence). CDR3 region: CASMRGDGTEAFF. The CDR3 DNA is TGTGCCAGTATGAGGGGAGATGGCACTGAAGCTTTCTTT.

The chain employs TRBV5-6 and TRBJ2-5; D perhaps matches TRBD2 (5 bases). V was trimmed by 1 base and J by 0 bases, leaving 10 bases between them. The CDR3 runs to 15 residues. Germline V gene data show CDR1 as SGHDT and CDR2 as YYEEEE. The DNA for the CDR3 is TGTGCCAGCAGCTTGAAGGGAGCACACCAAGAGACCCAGTACTTC. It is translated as CASSLKGAHQETQYF. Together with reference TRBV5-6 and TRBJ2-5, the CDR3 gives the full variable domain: DAGVTQSPTHLIKTRGQQVTLRCSPKSGHDTVSWYQQALGQGPQFIFQYYEEEERQRGNFPDRFSGHQFPNYSSELNVNALLLGDSALYLCASSLKGAHQETQYFGPGTRLLVL.

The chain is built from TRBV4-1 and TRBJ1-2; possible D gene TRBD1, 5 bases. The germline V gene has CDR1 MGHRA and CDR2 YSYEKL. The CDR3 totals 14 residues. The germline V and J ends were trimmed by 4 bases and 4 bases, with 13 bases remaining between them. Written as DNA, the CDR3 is TGCGCCAGCAGCCCCCCCCAGGGCCGCTATGGCTACACCTTC. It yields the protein CASSPPQGRYGYTF.

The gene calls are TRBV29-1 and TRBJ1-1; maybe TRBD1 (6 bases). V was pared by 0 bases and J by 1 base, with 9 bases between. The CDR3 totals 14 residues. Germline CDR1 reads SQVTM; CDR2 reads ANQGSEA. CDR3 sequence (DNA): TGCAGCGTTGAAGATCGGACAGCGAACACTGAAGCTTTCTTT. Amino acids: CSVEDRTANTEAFF.

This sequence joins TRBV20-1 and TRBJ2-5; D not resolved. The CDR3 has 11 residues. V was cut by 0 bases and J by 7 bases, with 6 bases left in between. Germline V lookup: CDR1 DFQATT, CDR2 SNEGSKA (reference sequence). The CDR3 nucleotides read TGCAGTGCTAGAGATTTCGGGACCCAGTACTTC. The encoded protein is CSARDFGTQYF.